This T cell receptor (beta chain) stems from a study of shared clonotypes between healthy human individuals (dated by TCRdb to the early 2020s). With regard to the full study: A couple of women and three men aged 18 to 49 years were included in the cohort. To estimate repertoire size and how much clonotype sharing occurs between individuals, the study deeply sequenced the blood TCR repertoires of five healthy adults. Libraries were prepared and TCR repertoires were sequenced by different laboratories using diverse techniques, in order to increase sequencing depth and limit assay-specific biases. For each donor, CD4 naive and CD4 memory were each run on three plates, CD8 naive on two plates, and CD8 memory on one plate. Each donor's leukapheresis produced roughly between roughly 0.85 and 9 billion PBMCs. General conclusions and limits of the study: When a handful of donors were compared, the shared fraction of clonotypes was about 5% for naive CD4, less than 4% for naive CD8, 2.3% for memory CD4, and 0.4% for memory CD8. Naive subsets generally had larger estimated clonotype richness than memory subsets did. Rarefaction of sorted-subset datasets indicated incomplete sequencing despite the large sequencing depth. Sampling was restricted to blood, and TCR repertoires in tissue are likely to differ from TCR repertoires in blood. Because the study included only a small number of donors, the genetic and exposure-history diversity represented was limited. Compared with non-shared clonotypes, the clonotypes found in all four sorted-subset donors had higher generation probabilities. Based on pairwise subsampling, the degree of clonotype sharing among donors was expected to be affected by sequencing depth.

TCR CDR3 regions were amplified from genomic DNA by multiplex PCR using the deep immunoSEQ assay. For each cell subset, the extracted genomic DNA was distributed evenly across all wells of several immunoSEQ 96-well plates, and each plate served as one replicate. For sorted subsets, each replicate PCR was loaded with approximately 0.2 ug genomic DNA, equivalent to 32,000 or so T cell genomes. Purified libraries were quantified with a Qubit 3.0 fluorometer, sized on a Bioanalyzer 2100, and re-quantified with the KAPA Library Quantification kit. Every immunoSEQ 96-well plate was sequenced on a dedicated single-read 150-cycle Illumina NextSeq 550 flow cell. The study's processing was this. Because the immunoSEQ output included only junctional sequences and no quality scores, the filtering could not be the same as the filtering used for full-length reads. To assign V/J genes and CDR3, sequences were annotated against IMGT germline references using PyIR, a Python wrapper for IgBLAST v1.9. Any read was removed if the V/J assignment was weak (E-value above 1e-6), the CDR3 was missing, or the read contained stop codons, out-of-frame junctions, or ambiguous translated residues. V3J clonotypes were defined as sequences sharing an identical inferred V gene, J gene, and CDR3 amino acid sequence. Percentage overlap between repertoires was computed as shared unique clonotypes divided by the size of the smaller repertoire. Richness of each repertoire was evaluated using RTK rarefaction, the Chao1 estimator, and Recon v2.1 estimates of unobserved clonotypes. Generation probabilities for all TCRbeta clonotypes obtained by the gDNA method from a handful of donors were computed using OLGA. Drawn from immuneACCESS, this table holds only the in-frame rearrangements with V and J called that TCRdb kept. Clones are partly lost; checked studies trace under half to an unresolved V gene and leave the rest unexplained. The DNA gave D and trimming, while V, J and clone size come from that table. The sample profile shows more than 2 million clones; around 95% of them were found once. About 1.7% of the sample rests with the top ten.

Deletion took 5 bases off V and 0 bases off J, with a span of 14 bases between the germline ends. According to the germline V gene, CDR1 reads SGHRS and CDR2 reads YFSETQ. Measured from the cysteine to the phenylalanine, the CDR3 is 16 residues long. Only the CDR3 part of the read is kept: 48 bases, read in frame from the first base. Concerning this clone: Its antigen specificity is not known. Per-nucleotide qualities are absent, and no much larger clonotype sits a single base away.

CD8 naive samples were obtained by positive selection for CCR7 among CD45RO-negative cells, yielding a CD45RA+CCR7+ population from which TemRA cells were excluded. Donors were healthy HIV-negative adults with no recently reported acute infections or vaccinations. All donors were Caucasian adults living in Nashville, Tennessee, USA. After blood collection by leukapheresis, PBMCs were isolated using Ficoll-Histopaque density gradient centrifugation and then cryopreserved in the vapor phase of liquid nitrogen. Analytical flow cytometry was used to check the purity and quantity of each magnetically sorted T cell population. Genomic DNA was isolated from every sorted fraction and measured by UV absorbance on a Nanodrop 2000c.

The V and J segments used are TRBV5-1 and TRBJ2-2, with the D gene call left open. The clonotype originates from a man aged 18 to 29 in good health. Some clones in this sample may be carry-over from other donors' samples. The specimen sequenced was naive CD8+ T cells from PBMCs. Sample cell subset or site, as interpreted from the label and publication: CD45RA+CCR7+. The CDR3 reads as follows: CASRKPDSTNTGELFF. The base sequence is TGCGCCAGCAGGAAACCCGACTCTACGAACACCGGGGAGCTGTTTTTT.